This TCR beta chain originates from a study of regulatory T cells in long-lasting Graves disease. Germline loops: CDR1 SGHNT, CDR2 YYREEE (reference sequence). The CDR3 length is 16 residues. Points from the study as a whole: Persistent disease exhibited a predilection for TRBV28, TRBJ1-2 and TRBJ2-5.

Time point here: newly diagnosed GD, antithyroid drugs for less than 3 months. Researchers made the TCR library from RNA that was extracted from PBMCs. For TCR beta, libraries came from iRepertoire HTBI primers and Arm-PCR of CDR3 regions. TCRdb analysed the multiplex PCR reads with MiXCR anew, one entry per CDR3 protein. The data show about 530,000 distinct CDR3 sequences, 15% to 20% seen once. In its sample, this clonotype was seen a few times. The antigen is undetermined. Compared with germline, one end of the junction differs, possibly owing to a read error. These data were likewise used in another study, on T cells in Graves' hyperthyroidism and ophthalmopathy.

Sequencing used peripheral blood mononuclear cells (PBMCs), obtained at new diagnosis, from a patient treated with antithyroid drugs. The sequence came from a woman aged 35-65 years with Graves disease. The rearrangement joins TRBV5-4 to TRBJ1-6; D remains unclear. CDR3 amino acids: CASSFGLGSYNSLLHF. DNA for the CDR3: TGTGCCAGCAGCTTTGGGCTGGGCTCCTATAATTCACTCCTCCACTTT.